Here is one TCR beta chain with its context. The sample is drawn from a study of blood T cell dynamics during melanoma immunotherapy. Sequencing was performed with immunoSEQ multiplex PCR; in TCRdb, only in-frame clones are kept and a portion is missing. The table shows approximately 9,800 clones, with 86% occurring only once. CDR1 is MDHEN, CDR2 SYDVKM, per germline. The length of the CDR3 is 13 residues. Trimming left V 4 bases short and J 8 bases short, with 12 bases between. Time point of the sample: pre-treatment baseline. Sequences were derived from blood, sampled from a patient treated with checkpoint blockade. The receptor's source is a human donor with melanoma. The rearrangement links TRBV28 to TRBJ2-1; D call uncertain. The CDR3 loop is CASSSPPWDEQFF. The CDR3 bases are TGTGCCAGCAGTTCCCCCCCTTGGGATGAGCAGTTCTTC.